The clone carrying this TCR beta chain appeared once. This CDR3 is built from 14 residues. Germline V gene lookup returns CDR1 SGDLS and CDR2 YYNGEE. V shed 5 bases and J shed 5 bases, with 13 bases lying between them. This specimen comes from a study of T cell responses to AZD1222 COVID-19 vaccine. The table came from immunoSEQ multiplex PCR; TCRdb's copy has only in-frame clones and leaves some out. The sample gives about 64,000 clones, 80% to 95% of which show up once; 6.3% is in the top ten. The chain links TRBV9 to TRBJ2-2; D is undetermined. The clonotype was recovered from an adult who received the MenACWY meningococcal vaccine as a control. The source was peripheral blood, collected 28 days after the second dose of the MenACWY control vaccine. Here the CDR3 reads CASSWGTSTGELFF. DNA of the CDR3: TGTGCCAGCAGTTGGGGTACATCGACCGGGGAGCTGTTTTTT.